This T cell receptor (beta chain) was identified during a study of blood T cells in healthy people across ages. V dropped 6 bases and J dropped 8; count of bases not matched to a gene: 7. This CDR3 region has 13 residues. Germline V gene lookup returns CDR1 MNHEY and CDR2 SVGEGT. It was with a sample-barcoded 5' primer and a J-beta primer mix that a second PCR of about 6 to 12 cycles was run. TCRdb analysed the 5' RACE reads with MiXCR anew, one entry per CDR3 protein. The profile shows 700,000 or so distinct CDR3 sequences, roughly 20% of them singletons. General study results and limits: Age showed a roughly linear inverse relationship with TCR beta diversity per million T cells. The study found more naive CD4+ cells and higher diversity in long-lived than aged donors.

The sample holds a few counts of this clonotype. No antigen is known for it. Input material: blood. The TCR comes from a man in his 70s in good health. This sequence joins TRBV6-2 or TRBV6-3 and TRBJ1-2; the match to TRBD1 covers 9 bases. Here the CDR3 reads CASRTTGGSGYTF. In DNA, the CDR3 is TGTGCCAGCAGAACGACAGGGGGATCCGGCTACACCTTC.